The 2 T cell receptor beta chains below were found in one sample sequenced in a study of CXCR3-negative and CXCR3-positive naive CD8 T cells. It was by 5' RACE with UMI labels that the TRB cDNA libraries were prepared. TCRdb re-called the 5' RACE reads and catalogs CDR3 proteins one per entry, DNA excluded. This repertoire includes 70,000 to 100,000 distinct CDR3 sequences. Sequencing was performed on naive CXCR3- CD8+ T cells from blood. Subset: CD45RO-CCR7+CD27+CD95- naive CD8+ T cells lacking CXCR3 (TNR3-). All receptors come from a human donor in good health. Some clones in this sample may be carry-over from other donors' samples.

This sequence joins TRBV4-1 and TRBJ2-1; no DNA is available, so the TRBD1 call from TCRdb remains unchecked. The CDR3 has 15 amino acids. Germline lookup yields CDR1 MGHRA and CDR2 YSYEKL. The CDR3 here is CASSWDRSSYNEQFF.

CDR3 in amino acids: CSVAVMTGGAPNEQFF. The V call is TRBV29-1, the J call TRBJ2-1; TCRdb selects TRBD1, and the lack of DNA leaves this call unchecked. In germline, CDR1 is SQVTM, CDR2 ANQGSEA. This CDR3 region has 16 residues.